This TCR beta chain was retrieved from a study of shared clonotypes between healthy human individuals. Whole-study results and caveats: Shared across a few donors were around 5% of the naive CD4 clonotypes. Measured sharing among donors was expected to vary with sequencing depth.

Between the trimmed V and J ends, which lost 4 bases and 0 bases, there was a span of 12 bases. Germline CDR1 reads SGDLS; CDR2 reads YYNGEE. This CDR3 is 15 amino acids long. In its sample, this clone was seen once. The antigen is unknown. Using immunoSEQ multiplex PCR, the repertoire was profiled, and TCRdb retains in-frame clones only, with some absent. The sample has around 2,100,000 clones, less than 95% seen once. Selected positively for CCR7 and CD45RO-negative, naive CD8 cells excluded terminally differentiated effector memory CD45RA+ cells. The chain has TRBV9 and TRBJ2-3; D might be TRBD2 (6 bases). The sequenced material came from naive CD8+ T cells sorted from blood. The clonotype comes from a man aged 18 to 35 in good health. The CDR3, as DNA: TGTGCCAGCAGCCCCGATCGGGGGAGCACAGATACGCAGTATTTT. Translating it yields CASSPDRGSTDTQYF.